Each of the 31 T cell receptor beta chains below was sequenced from the same sample in a study of cytomegalovirus exposure and HLA in healthy donors. PCR employed 60 Vbeta and 13 Jbeta primers. The repertoire was sequenced with immunoSEQ multiplex PCR; TCRdb's copy has only in-frame clones and lacks some. The sample has fewer than 85,000 clones; roughly 84% are singletons. Sequencing was performed on PBMCs. Source of these receptors: a man in his 70s in good health and CMV-seropositive.

This clone appeared a single time. V usage is TRBV28 and J usage is TRBJ1-5; 7 bases line up with TRBD1. Germline-derived CDR1 and CDR2 are MDHEN and SYDVKM. J was trimmed by 2 bases and V by 5 bases; bases with no gene match: 6. This CDR3 region has 15 residues. The DNA of the CDR3 is TGTGCCAGCAGTACCTCCGGGACAGGCAATCAGCCCCAGCATTTT. The encoded protein is CASSTSGTGNQPQHF.

The chain carries TRBV2 and TRBJ2-1, with 9 bases matching TRBD1. Germline values: CDR1 SNHLY, CDR2 FYNNEI. This CDR3 comprises 14 residues. Unmatched junction bases numbered 12, after V lost 8 bases and J lost 10 bases. The CDR3 region is CASEGQGQRIEQFF. Written as DNA, the CDR3 is TGTGCCAGCGAAGGACAGGGGCAAAGAATCGAGCAGTTCTTC. Together with reference TRBV2 and TRBJ2-1, the CDR3 gives the full variable domain: EPEVTQTPSHQVTQMGQEVILRCVPISNHLYFYWYRQILGQKVEFLVSFYNNEISEKSEIFDDQFSVERPDGSNFTLKIRSTKLEDSAMYFCASEGQGQRIEQFFGPGTRLTVL.

The count of this clone is one. The chain joins TRBV6-6 to TRBJ2-4, with D possibly matching TRBD1 (5 bases). Germline lookup yields CDR1 MNHNY and CDR2 SVGAGI (reference sequence). The V end was cut by 4 bases, the J end by 3 bases, with 10 bases between. The CDR3 runs 14 residues. CDR3 DNA sequence: TGTGCCAGCAGTTCCGACAGTAACAAAAACATTCAGTACTTC. Translating gives CASSSDSNKNIQYF.

The V gene is TRBV6-5, the J gene TRBJ2-1; 13 positions agree with TRBD2. Unmatched junction bases numbered 2, after V lost 0 bases and J lost 6 bases. The CDR3 extends over 16 amino acids. Germline CDR1 and CDR2: MNHEY and SVGAGI. The CDR3 loop is CASSYSWTSGSNEQFF. The CDR3 DNA reads as TGTGCCAGCAGTTACTCCTGGACTAGCGGGAGCAATGAGCAGTTCTTC.

The rearrangement joins TRBV29-1 to TRBJ2-3, with 8 positions matching TRBD2. This CDR3 spans 15 amino acids. V lost 3 bases, J lost 2 bases, and 7 bases stayed unmatched. From germline, CDR1 is SQVTM and CDR2 ANQGSEA. CDR3 loop: CSVELAGPDTDTQYF. The CDR3 DNA follows: TGCAGCGTTGAGTTAGCGGGACCGGACACAGATACGCAGTATTTT.

This rearrangement joins TRBV14 to TRBJ2-7, with 11 nucleotides matching TRBD2. V was clipped by 4 bases and J by 0 bases; unmatched bases: 2. Germline CDR1 is SGHDN and CDR2 is FVKESK. This CDR3 contains 15 residues. The CDR3 region is CASSPLAGASYEQYF. The CDR3 DNA sequence: TGTGCCAGCAGCCCACTAGCGGGGGCCTCCTACGAGCAGTACTTC.

The chain recombines TRBV10-2 with TRBJ2-7; TRBD1 matches at 9 bases. Germline-derived CDR1 and CDR2 are WSHSY and SAAADI. CDR3 size: 13 residues. V lost 8 bases to trimming and J lost 5 bases; unmatched junction nucleotides: 7. The CDR3 protein is CASREQGADEQYF. In DNA form, the CDR3 reads TGCGCCAGCCGGGAACAGGGGGCCGACGAGCAGTACTTC.

The gene calls are TRBV7-8 and TRBJ2-3, with D possibly being TRBD2 (6 bases). Germline V lookup: CDR1 SGHVS, CDR2 FQNEAQ. V gave up 2 bases and J gave up 6 bases, with 12 bases separating them. This CDR3 comprises 14 residues. CDR3 protein: CASSLRRGWDTQYF. The CDR3 nucleotides read TGTGCCAGCAGCTTAAGGAGGGGTTGGGATACGCAGTATTTT.

CDR3 in DNA: TGTGCCAGCAGACAGGGGGAGAGGGGCTACACCTTC. Its protein is CASRQGERGYTF. The genes are TRBV28 and TRBJ1-2; TRBD1 agrees at 8 bases. Germline-derived CDR1 and CDR2 are MDHEN and SYDVKM. With 6 bases clipped from V and 8 bases from J, the junction kept 5 bases outside the gene matches. The CDR3 is 12 residues long.

The rearrangement joins TRBV7-6 to TRBJ2-2; TRBD1 might be the D (6 bases). The CDR3 sequence is 13 residues long. Looked up from germline, CDR1 is SGHVS and CDR2 is FNYEAQ. The V end was cut by 5 bases, the J end by 3 bases, with 7 bases between. In DNA, the CDR3 is TGTGCCAGCAGCCGGACAGACACCGGGGAGCTGTTTTTT. Its protein product is CASSRTDTGELFF.

The sample holds one count of this clone. CDR3 residues: CASSQGWTSGGYNEQFF. In DNA, the CDR3 is TGCGCCAGCAGCCAGGGCTGGACTAGCGGGGGATACAATGAGCAGTTCTTC. V is TRBV4-3 and J is TRBJ2-1, with TRBD2 matching over 13 bases. V dropped 3 bases and J dropped 4; count of bases not matched to a gene: 6. The CDR3 is 17 amino acids. Germline loops: CDR1 LGHNA, CDR2 YSLEER.

This rearrangement joins TRBV12-5 to TRBJ2-4; D uncertain. Looked up from germline, CDR1 is LGHNT and CDR2 is FRNRAP. V was cut by 0 bases and J by 0 bases, with 6 bases left in between. The CDR3 runs 15 residues. DNA for the CDR3: TGTGCTAGTGGTTTGGTAGCCCTAGCCAAAAACATTCAGTACTTC. Translating it yields CASGLVALAKNIQYF.

V gene TRBV7-2 combines with J gene TRBJ2-5, with D perhaps TRBD2 (5 bases). With the DNA end fitting TRBJ2-7 better, the J assignment may be wrong. CDR1 and CDR2 from the germline V gene are SGHTA and FQGNSA. There are 16 residues in the CDR3. CDR3 coding DNA: TGTGCCAGCAGCTTAGTCTCGTCGGTTAGCGACTACGAGCAGTACTTC. Protein product: CASSLVSSVSDYEQYF.

This rearrangement joins TRBV18 to TRBJ2-1, with a weak D call TRBD2 (6 bases). In germline, CDR1 is KGHSH, CDR2 LQKENI. The germline V and J ends were trimmed by 2 bases and 6 bases, with 14 bases remaining between them. The CDR3 is 15 residues long. The CDR3 spells CASSPSSASINEQFF. CDR3 DNA sequence: TGTGCCAGCTCACCATCTAGCGCGTCAATCAATGAGCAGTTCTTC.

This clone was observed a single time. The genes are TRBV6-5 and TRBJ2-1, with 7 bases identical to TRBD1. The V segment lost 5 bases and the J segment 6 bases; nucleotides outside the gene matches: 1. Germline loops: CDR1 MNHEY, CDR2 SVGAGI. The CDR3 sequence is 12 residues long. The CDR3 region is CASSDRVNEQFF. For the CDR3, the DNA is TGTGCCAGCAGTGACAGGGTCAATGAGCAGTTCTTC.

The V call is TRBV25-1, the J call TRBJ2-1, with 9 positions matching TRBD2. Per the germline V gene, CDR1 is MGHDK and CDR2 is SYGVNS. This CDR3 comprises 15 residues. The trim removed 1 base at V and 11 bases at J, leaving 9 bases unmatched. Here the CDR3 DNA reads TGTGCCAGCAGTGAATCGGGGCGGGGGGGGCAGAAGCAGTTCTTC. Translating gives CASSESGRGGQKQFF. Full variable domain (outside the CDR3, taken from reference TRBV25-1 and TRBJ2-1): EADIYQTPRYLVIGTGKKITLECSQTMGHDKMYWYQQDPGMELHLIHYSYGVNSTEKGDLSSESTVSRIRTEHFPLTLESARPSHTSQYLCASSESGRGGQKQFFGPGTRLTVL.

The CDR3: CASSVPPASGAFF. The DNA for the CDR3 is TGTGCCAGCAGCGTCCCACCAGCCTCAGGAGCTTTCTTT. V gene TRBV6-6 combines with J gene TRBJ1-1; no clear D. Germline CDR1 MNHNY, CDR2 SVGAGI (reference sequence). V was cut by 6 bases and J by 10 bases, with 18 bases left in between. CDR3 length: 13 amino acids.

V usage is TRBV9 and J usage is TRBJ1-1, with a weak D call TRBD1 (6 bases). The CDR3 has 15 residues. Trimming took 3 bases from V and 5 from J, leaving 17 bases between them. Germline lookup yields CDR1 SGDLS and CDR2 YYNGEE. Here the CDR3 reads CASSGGGAGRTEAFF. For the CDR3, the DNA is TGTGCCAGCAGCGGAGGGGGAGCGGGGAGGACTGAAGCTTTCTTT.

This clone has only a few counts. The chain couples TRBV6-5 to TRBJ1-1, with TRBD1 matching over 8 bases. The length of the CDR3 is 13 residues. Trimming at V came to 5 bases and at J to 5 bases, leaving 4 bases not matched to a gene. Germline CDR1 is MNHEY and CDR2 is SVGAGI. CDR3 protein: CASSTRGRTEAFF. The CDR3 DNA follows: TGTGCCAGCAGTACCAGGGGGCGGACTGAAGCTTTCTTT.

The CDR3: CASSPGSSATNEKLFF. Written as DNA, the CDR3 is TGTGCCAGCAGCCCCGGGTCTTCTGCAACTAATGAAAAACTGTTTTTT. J is TRBJ1-4 and V is TRBV5-8; D unresolved. Germline CDR1 is SGHTS and CDR2 is YDEGEE. The germline V and J ends were trimmed by 4 bases and 0 bases, with 13 bases remaining between them. The CDR3 runs 16 residues.

The rearrangement uses TRBV6-1 and TRBJ2-7, with 9 bases that match TRBD1. The ends lost 6 bases at V and 1 base at J; junction bases unmatched: 7. The CDR3 is 15 residues long. Germline assignment: CDR1 MNHNS and CDR2 SASEGT. The CDR3 DNA reads as TGTGCCAGCAGCCTTATGGGACAGGGTTCCTACGAGCAGTACTTC. Translation gives CASSLMGQGSYEQYF.

V is TRBV9 and J is TRBJ1-6, with D hard to call. The germline V gene encodes CDR1 SGDLS and CDR2 YYNGEE. This CDR3 spans 15 amino acids. Trimming took 0 bases from V and 6 from J, leaving 10 bases between them. CDR3: CASSVGGEPNSPLHF. The CDR3 DNA follows: TGTGCCAGCAGCGTAGGCGGAGAACCTAATTCACCCCTCCACTTT.

V and J are TRBV28 and TRBJ1-5, with D maybe TRBD1 (5 bases). The CDR3 is made up of 14 amino acids. V dropped 6 bases and J dropped 0 bases, with 9 bases sitting between them. Germline CDR1 is MDHEN and CDR2 is SYDVKM. The CDR3 region is CASSPGHSNQPQHF. The CDR3 coding sequence is TGTGCCAGCAGCCCCGGACATAGCAATCAGCCCCAGCATTTT.

V usage is TRBV5-4 and J usage is TRBJ2-2, with TRBD1 matching over 10 bases. Germline V CDR1 and CDR2: SGHNT, YYREEE (reference sequence). With 3 bases clipped from V and 5 bases from J, the junction kept 13 bases outside the gene matches. This CDR3 contains 18 residues. The DNA of the CDR3 is TGTGCCAGCAGCTGGAAGTCCGGGACAGGGGTTAAGACCGGGGAGCTGTTTTTT. Translating it yields CASSWKSGTGVKTGELFF.

This clone was seen a single time. V gene TRBV2 combines with J gene TRBJ2-7; 8 bases agree with TRBD1. J was trimmed by 0 bases and V by 9 bases; bases with no gene match: 10. The CDR3 length is 15 residues. Germline-derived CDR1 and CDR2 are SNHLY and FYNNEI. The chain's CDR3 is CASKTGGKSSYEQYF. In DNA, the CDR3 is TGTGCCAGTAAAACAGGGGGGAAGAGCTCCTACGAGCAGTACTTC.

This clone appeared a few times. The chain recombines TRBV7-3 with TRBJ2-5; 12 bases are a match to TRBD2. The CDR3 is 16 residues long. The trim removed 5 bases at V and 5 bases at J, leaving 9 bases unmatched. Looked up from germline, CDR1 is SGHTA and CDR2 is FQGTGA. DNA of the CDR3: TGTGCCAGCAGCCCAGGACTAGCGGGGTCGTGGGAGACCCAGTACTTC. Encoded protein: CASSPGLAGSWETQYF.

This clone was seen just once. The V and J genes are TRBV27 and TRBJ1-3; TRBD1 might be the D (6 bases). Per the germline V gene, CDR1 is MNHEY and CDR2 is SMNVEV (reference sequence). The CDR3 loop spans 15 amino acids. V lost 7 bases and J 1 base, leaving 14 bases between the germline ends. CDR3 amino acids: CASILQGGSGNTIYF. As DNA, the CDR3 is TGTGCCAGCATCCTACAGGGCGGGTCTGGAAACACCATATATTTT.

The sample holds one count of this clone. The chain has TRBV13 and TRBJ1-1; D is undetermined. Per the germline V gene, CDR1 is PRHDT and CDR2 is FYEKMQ (reference sequence). The CDR3 is 14 amino acids. The ends were cut back, 1 base at V and 4 bases at J, with 10 bases in the middle. The CDR3 DNA follows: TGTGCCAGCAGCTTAGCGGGAGGTGGCACTGAAGCTTTCTTT. Protein product: CASSLAGGGTEAFF.

A few counts support this clone. The chain carries TRBV4-3 and TRBJ1-4; D call uncertain. The V end lost 1 base, the J end lost 0 bases, and 9 bases lay between the germline ends. Germline V lookup: CDR1 LGHNA, CDR2 YSLEER. This CDR3 region has 16 residues. CDR3 in amino acids: CASSQVRGSTNEKLFF. The CDR3 coding sequence is TGCGCCAGCAGCCAAGTACGAGGATCAACTAATGAAAAACTGTTTTTT.

This clone showed up just once. This chain joins TRBV5-5 and TRBJ2-7; 8 nucleotides match TRBD1. With 3 bases clipped from V and 5 bases from J, the junction kept 7 bases outside the gene matches. The CDR3 is made up of 14 amino acids. Per the germline V gene, CDR1 is SGHKS and CDR2 is YYEKEE (reference sequence). The CDR3 reads CASSSWTGIDEQYF. The CDR3 DNA reads TGTGCCAGCAGCTCGTGGACAGGGATCGACGAGCAGTACTTC.

The CDR3 sequence is CASSQEGDRPYEQYF. The CDR3, as DNA: TGCGCCAGCAGCCAAGAAGGGGACAGACCCTACGAGCAGTACTTC. V gene TRBV4-1 combines with J gene TRBJ2-7; 7 nucleotides line up with TRBD1. CDR3 size: 15 residues. Germline V gene sequence: CDR1 MGHRA, CDR2 YSYEKL. V dropped 0 bases and J dropped 2; count of bases not matched to a gene: 4.